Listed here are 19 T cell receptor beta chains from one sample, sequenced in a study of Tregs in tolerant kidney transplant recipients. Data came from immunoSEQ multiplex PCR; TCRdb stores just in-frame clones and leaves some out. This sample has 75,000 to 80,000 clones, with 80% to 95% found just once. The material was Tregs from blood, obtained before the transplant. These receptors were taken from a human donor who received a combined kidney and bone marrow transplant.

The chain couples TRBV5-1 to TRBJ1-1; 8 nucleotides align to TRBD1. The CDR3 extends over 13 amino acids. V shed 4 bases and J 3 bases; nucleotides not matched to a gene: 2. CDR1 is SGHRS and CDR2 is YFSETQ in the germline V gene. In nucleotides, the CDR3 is TGCGCCAGCAGCGCGGACAGGGACACTGAAGCTTTCTTT. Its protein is CASSADRDTEAFF.

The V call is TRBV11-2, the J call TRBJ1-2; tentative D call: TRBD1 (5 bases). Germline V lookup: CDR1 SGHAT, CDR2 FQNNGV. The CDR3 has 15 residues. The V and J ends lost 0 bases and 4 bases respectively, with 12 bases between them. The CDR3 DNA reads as TGTGCCAGCAGCTTAGATCGCCCGAGGGGCTATGGCTACACCTTC. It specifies CASSLDRPRGYGYTF. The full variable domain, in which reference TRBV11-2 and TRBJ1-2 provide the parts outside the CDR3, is EAGVAQSPRYKIIEKRQSVAFWCNPISGHATLYWYQQILGQGPKLLIQFQNNGVVDDSQLPKDRFSAERLKGVDSTLKIQPAKLEDSAVYLCASSLDRPRGYGYTFGSGTRLTVV.

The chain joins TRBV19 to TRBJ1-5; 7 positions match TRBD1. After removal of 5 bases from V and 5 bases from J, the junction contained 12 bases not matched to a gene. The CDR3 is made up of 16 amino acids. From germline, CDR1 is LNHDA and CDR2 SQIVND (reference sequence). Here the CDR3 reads CASSPLTGPLHQPQHF. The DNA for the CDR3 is TGTGCCAGTAGTCCCCTGACAGGGCCCCTCCATCAGCCCCAGCATTTT.

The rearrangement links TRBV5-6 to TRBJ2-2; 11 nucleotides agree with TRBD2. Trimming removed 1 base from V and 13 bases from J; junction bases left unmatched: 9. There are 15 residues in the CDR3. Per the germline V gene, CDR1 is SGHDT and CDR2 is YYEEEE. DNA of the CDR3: TGTGCCAGCAGCTTGATTCTAGCGGGAGGAGAGGGGCTGTTTTTT. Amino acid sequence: CASSLILAGGEGLFF.

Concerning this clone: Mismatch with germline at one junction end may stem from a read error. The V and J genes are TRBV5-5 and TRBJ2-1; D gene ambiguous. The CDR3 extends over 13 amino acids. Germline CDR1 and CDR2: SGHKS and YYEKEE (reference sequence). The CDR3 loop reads CASSLLDAPPKFF. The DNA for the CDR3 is TGCGCCAGCAGCTTGCTAGACGCCCCCCCGAAGTTCTTC.

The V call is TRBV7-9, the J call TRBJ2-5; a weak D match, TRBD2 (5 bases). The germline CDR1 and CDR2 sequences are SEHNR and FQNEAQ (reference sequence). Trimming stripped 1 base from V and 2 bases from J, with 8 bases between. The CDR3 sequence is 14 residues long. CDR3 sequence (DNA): TGTGCCAGCAGCTTAGGGCTAGCACAAGAGACCCAGTACTTC. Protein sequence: CASSLGLAQETQYF.

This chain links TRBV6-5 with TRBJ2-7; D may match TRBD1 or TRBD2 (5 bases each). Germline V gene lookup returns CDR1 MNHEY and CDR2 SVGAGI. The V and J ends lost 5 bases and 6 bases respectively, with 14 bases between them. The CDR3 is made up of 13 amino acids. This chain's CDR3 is CASSNPTRGEQYF. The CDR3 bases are TGTGCCAGCAGTAACCCCACTAGGGGCGAGCAGTACTTC.

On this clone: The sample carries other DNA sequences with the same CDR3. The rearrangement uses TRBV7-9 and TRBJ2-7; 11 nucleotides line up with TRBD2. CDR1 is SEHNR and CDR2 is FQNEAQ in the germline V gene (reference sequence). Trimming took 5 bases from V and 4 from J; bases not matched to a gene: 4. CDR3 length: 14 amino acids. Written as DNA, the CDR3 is TGTGCCAGCAGCCCTGGGACTAGCGGTTACGAGCAGTACTTC. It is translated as CASSPGTSGYEQYF.

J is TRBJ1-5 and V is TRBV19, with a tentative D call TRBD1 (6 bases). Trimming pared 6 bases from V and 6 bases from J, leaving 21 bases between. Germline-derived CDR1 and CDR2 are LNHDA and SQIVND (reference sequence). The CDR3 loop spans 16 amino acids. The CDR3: CASRTHSTGAGQPQHF. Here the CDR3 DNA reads TGTGCCAGTAGAACGCACTCAACGGGGGCGGGTCAGCCCCAGCATTTT.

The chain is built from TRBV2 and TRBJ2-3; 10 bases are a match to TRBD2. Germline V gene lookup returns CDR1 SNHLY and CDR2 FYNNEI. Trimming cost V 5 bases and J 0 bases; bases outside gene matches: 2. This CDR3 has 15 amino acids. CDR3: CASSKLAGSTDTQYF. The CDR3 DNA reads TGTGCCAGCAGTAAACTAGCGGGGAGCACAGATACGCAGTATTTT.

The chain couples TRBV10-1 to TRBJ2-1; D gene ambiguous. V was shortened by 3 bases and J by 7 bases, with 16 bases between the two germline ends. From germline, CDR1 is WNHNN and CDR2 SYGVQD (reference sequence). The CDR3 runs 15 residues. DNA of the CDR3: TGCGCCAGCAGTGAATTTCCAGGAAATCGGAATGAGCAGTTCTTC. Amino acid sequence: CASSEFPGNRNEQFF.

CDR3 in DNA: TGTGCCAGCAGTTCGTGGACCGAGAACACCGGGGAGCTGTTTTTT. This translates into CASSSWTENTGELFF. The V gene is TRBV28, the J gene TRBJ2-2; no clear D gene. Germline V lookup: CDR1 MDHEN, CDR2 SYDVKM. V lost 4 bases and J 1 base, leaving 10 bases between the germline ends. This CDR3 region has 15 residues.

The CDR3 nucleotides read TGTGCCAGCAGTTTAGGGGCCGGGAGAACGTTCTTC. Translating it yields CASSLGAGRTFF. This sequence joins TRBV28 and TRBJ2-1; weak D call: TRBD2 (6 bases). The CDR3 length is 12 residues. Trimming pared 2 bases from V and 15 bases from J, leaving 14 bases between. Looked up from germline, CDR1 is MDHEN and CDR2 is SYDVKM.

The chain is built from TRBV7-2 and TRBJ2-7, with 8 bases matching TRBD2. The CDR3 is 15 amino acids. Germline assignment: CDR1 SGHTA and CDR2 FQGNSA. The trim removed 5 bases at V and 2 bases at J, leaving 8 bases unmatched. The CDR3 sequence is CASSRQTSVTYEQYF. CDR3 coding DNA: TGTGCCAGCAGCCGTCAGACTAGCGTAACCTACGAGCAGTACTTC.

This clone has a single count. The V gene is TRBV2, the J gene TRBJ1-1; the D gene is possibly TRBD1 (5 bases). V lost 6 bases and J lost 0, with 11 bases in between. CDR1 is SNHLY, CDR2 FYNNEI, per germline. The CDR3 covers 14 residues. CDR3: CASSPGGVNTEAFF. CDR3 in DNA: TGTGCCAGCAGCCCCGGGGGGGTGAACACTGAAGCTTTCTTT.

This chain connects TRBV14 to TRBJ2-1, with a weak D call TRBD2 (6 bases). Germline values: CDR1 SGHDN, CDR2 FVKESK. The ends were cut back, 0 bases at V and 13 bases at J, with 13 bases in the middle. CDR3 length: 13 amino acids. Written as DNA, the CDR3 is TGTGCCAGCAGCCAAGATTTGGAGGGTAGTCAGTTCTTC. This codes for CASSQDLEGSQFF. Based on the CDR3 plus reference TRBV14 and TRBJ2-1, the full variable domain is EAGVTQFPSHSVIEKGQTVTLRCDPISGHDNLYWYRRVMGKEIKFLLHFVKESKQDESGMPNNRFLAERTGGTYSTLKVQPAELEDSGVYFCASSQDLEGSQFFGPGTRLTVL.

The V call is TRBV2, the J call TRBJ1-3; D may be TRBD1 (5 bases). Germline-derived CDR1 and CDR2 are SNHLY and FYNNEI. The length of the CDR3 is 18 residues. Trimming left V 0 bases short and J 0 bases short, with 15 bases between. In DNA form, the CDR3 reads TGTGCCAGCAGTGAAGCACCCCCCGACAGACTCTCTGGAAACACCATATATTTT. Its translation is CASSEAPPDRLSGNTIYF. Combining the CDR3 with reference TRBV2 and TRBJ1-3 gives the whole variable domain EPEVTQTPSHQVTQMGQEVILRCVPISNHLYFYWYRQILGQKVEFLVSFYNNEISEKSEIFDDQFSVERPDGSNFTLKIRSTKLEDSAMYFCASSEAPPDRLSGNTIYFGEGSWLTVV.

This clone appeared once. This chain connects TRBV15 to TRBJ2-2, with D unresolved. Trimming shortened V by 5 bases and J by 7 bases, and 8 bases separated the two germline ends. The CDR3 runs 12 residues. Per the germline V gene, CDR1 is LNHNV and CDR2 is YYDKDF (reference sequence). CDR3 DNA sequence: TGTGCCACCAGCCCTGACCGCGGGGAGCTGTTTTTT. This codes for CATSPDRGELFF.

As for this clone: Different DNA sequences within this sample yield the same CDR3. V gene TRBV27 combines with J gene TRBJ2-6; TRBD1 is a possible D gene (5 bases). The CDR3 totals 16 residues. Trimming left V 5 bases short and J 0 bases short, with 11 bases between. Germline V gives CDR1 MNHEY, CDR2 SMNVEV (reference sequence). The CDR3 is CASSDRQSSGANVLTF. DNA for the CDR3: TGTGCCAGCAGTGACCGACAGAGCTCTGGGGCCAACGTCCTGACTTTC. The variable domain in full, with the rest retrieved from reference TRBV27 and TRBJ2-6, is EAQVTQNPRYLITVTGKKLTVTCSQNMNHEYMSWYRQDPGLGLRQIYYSMNVEVTDKGDVPEGYKVSRKEKRNFPLILESPSPNQTSLYFCASSDRQSSGANVLTFGAGSRLTVL.